These 17 T cell receptor beta chains share one sample of origin, sequenced in a study of HIV-infected patients and healthy controls. Reverse transcription used about 510 ng RNA and constant-region primers for alpha and beta. Separate chain-specific third strand synthesis with multiplexing indices produced the alpha and beta libraries. TCRdb re-derived calls from the 5' RACE reads in MiXCR, one entry per CDR3 protein. In the table there are 15,000 to 20,000 distinct CDR3 sequences, around 9.1% of which are singletons. Whole blood was used without fractionation, so all unsorted peripheral T cells were included. Sequenced sample: blood. The origin of the receptors is an adult in good health.

This clonotype was recorded many times. The chain links TRBV28 to TRBJ1-4; a weak D match, TRBD1 (5 bases). The V gene's germline CDR1 is MDHEN and CDR2 SYDVKM. Between the trimmed V and J ends, which lost 6 bases and 5 bases, there was a span of 19 bases. The CDR3 sequence is 16 residues long. The CDR3 DNA sequence: TGTGCCAGCAGCCCCCCCACAGGCGGTACAAATGAAAAACTGTTTTTT. Its translation is CASSPPTGGTNEKLFF.

By share, this clonotype counts as medium-sized. The gene calls are TRBV29-1 and TRBJ2-3; D unclear. With 0 bases removed from V and 5 bases from J, the gap between germline ends came to 6 bases. CDR1 is SQVTM, CDR2 ANQGSEA, per germline. CDR3 length: 12 amino acids. This chain's CDR3 is CSVEDLRDTQYF. The CDR3 region has the DNA TGCAGCGTTGAAGATTTAAGAGATACGCAGTATTTT.

This clonotype was picked up many times. The genes are TRBV20-1 and TRBJ1-2; D not certain. Trimming removed 2 bases at V and 2 bases at J, with 6 bases between. This CDR3 comprises 12 residues. Germline lookup yields CDR1 DFQATT and CDR2 SNEGSKA (reference sequence). The CDR3 DNA reads TGCAGTGCTAGAACGGTAAACTATGGCTACACCTTC. Translated: CSARTVNYGYTF.

By frequency in the sample, this clonotype is medium-sized. The chain has TRBV28 and TRBJ2-3, with D unclear. CDR1 is MDHEN, CDR2 SYDVKM, per germline. CDR3 length equals 15 residues. V dropped 6 bases and J dropped 0 bases, with 13 bases sitting between them. The CDR3 DNA is TGTGCCAGCAGCCCGGCCCTCGGAAGCACAGATACGCAGTATTTT. It translates to CASSPALGSTDTQYF.

The table lists this clonotype with many counts. This chain joins TRBV28 and TRBJ2-4; 7 nucleotides line up with TRBD1. Germline V lookup: CDR1 MDHEN, CDR2 SYDVKM. This CDR3 has 15 amino acids. Trimming took 6 bases from V and 1 from J; bases not matched to a gene: 6. CDR3 region: CASSTLTGAKNIQYF. The CDR3 DNA reads TGTGCCAGCAGCACACTGACAGGGGCCAAAAACATTCAGTACTTC.

This clonotype was counted many times. The rearrangement uses TRBV7-2 and TRBJ2-1; D tentatively reads TRBD1 or TRBD2 (6 bases each). There are 14 residues in the CDR3. Germline lookup yields CDR1 SGHTA and CDR2 FQGNSA. Trimming stripped 5 bases from V and 5 bases from J, with 13 bases between. CDR3 amino acids: CASSPGGGNNEQFF. The DNA of the CDR3 is TGTGCCAGCAGCCCTGGAGGGGGGAACAATGAGCAGTTCTTC.

This clonotype has ten or more counts. This chain connects TRBV7-9 to TRBJ2-1; D might be TRBD1 (6 bases). The CDR3 totals 15 residues. V was trimmed by 1 base and J by 0 bases, leaving 7 bases between them. From germline, CDR1 is SEHNR and CDR2 FQNEAQ (reference sequence). CDR3 nucleotide sequence: TGTGCCAGCAGCTTAGGGACAGACTCCTACAATGAGCAGTTCTTC. It specifies CASSLGTDSYNEQFF.

This clonotype was recorded at least ten times. This chain joins TRBV9 and TRBJ1-1; D gene uncertain. V was pared by 0 bases and J by 0 bases, with 6 bases between. The CDR3 has 14 amino acids. Germline assignment: CDR1 SGDLS and CDR2 YYNGEE. The CDR3: CASSVEAMNTEAFF. The CDR3 DNA reads as TGTGCCAGCAGCGTAGAAGCGATGAACACTGAAGCTTTCTTT.

This chain uses TRBV6-5 with TRBJ1-5, with 9 bases that match TRBD1. The CDR3 is 14 amino acids. From germline, CDR1 is MNHEY and CDR2 SVGAGI. V gave up 6 bases and J gave up 6 bases; unmatched junction bases: 6. The CDR3 sequence is CASSQRQGVQPQHF. CDR3 in DNA: TGTGCCAGCAGCCAACGACAGGGGGTTCAGCCCCAGCATTTT.

V and J are TRBV5-4 and TRBJ2-3; a possible D gene is TRBD1 (5 bases). Germline CDR1 is SGHNT and CDR2 is YYREEE (reference sequence). The CDR3 length is 14 residues. V was pared by 4 bases and J by 3 bases, with 12 bases between. DNA for the CDR3: TGTGCCAGCAGCCCCGACTCAGGGACAGATACGCAGTATTTT. Translating it yields CASSPDSGTDTQYF.

This chain joins TRBV12-3 or TRBV12-4 and TRBJ2-7, with D perhaps TRBD1 or TRBD2 (5 bases each). The CDR3 has 14 amino acids. Trimming stripped 5 bases from V and 0 bases from J, with 11 bases between. CDR3 nucleotides: TGTGCCAGCAGTCCATGGGACGACTCCTACGAGCAGTACTTC. Residues: CASSPWDDSYEQYF.

Ten or more counts support this clonotype. V is TRBV21-1 and J is TRBJ1-1; TRBD1, as called in the table, went unchecked against the DNA. TRBV21-1 is labeled a pseudogene. The CDR3 consists of 14 residues. CDR3 DNA: TGTGCCAGCAGCCCGAGGGGGCCGGACACTGAAGCTTTCTTT. Protein product: CASSPRGPDTEAFF.

By its share, this clonotype is medium-sized. This chain links TRBV6-2 or TRBV6-3 with TRBJ2-1, with D possibly matching TRBD1 (6 bases). V lost 1 base, J lost 7 bases, and 11 bases lay in between. The CDR3 spans 14 residues. Germline lookup yields CDR1 MNHEY and CDR2 SVGEGT. The CDR3 protein is CASSYLGRGNEQFF. DNA for the CDR3: TGTGCCAGCAGTTACTTGGGTAGGGGGAATGAGCAGTTCTTC.

The rearrangement uses TRBV3-1 and TRBJ1-1, with D possibly TRBD1 on 5 matching bases. Germline values: CDR1 LGHDT, CDR2 YNNKEL (reference sequence). CDR3 length: 15 amino acids. V was clipped by 5 bases and J by 0 bases, with 13 bases between them. CDR3 in amino acids: CASSSRGRVNTEAFF. CDR3 DNA: TGTGCCAGCAGCTCCCGTGGCAGGGTGAACACTGAAGCTTTCTTT. The variable domain in full, with the rest retrieved from reference TRBV3-1 and TRBJ1-1, is DTAVSQTPKYLVTQMGNDKSIKCEQNLGHDTMYWYKQDSKKFLKIMFSYNNKELIINETVPNRFSPKSPDKAHLNLHINSLELGDSAVYFCASSSRGRVNTEAFFGQGTRLTVV.

As to this clonotype: A much larger clone lies a single base off, so this may be a read error. The final CDR3 position lacks the conserved phenylalanine or tryptophan, pointing to a likely read error. The chain carries TRBV20-1 and TRBJ2-1, with D possibly being TRBD1 or TRBD2 (7 bases each). The CDR3 is 16 amino acids. The germline gives CDR1 DFQATT, CDR2 SNEGSKA (reference sequence). DNA of the CDR3: TGCAGTGCGAGAGGGGGCTTGCGGGAGAGTCACAATGAGCAGTTCTTA. It is translated as CSARGGLRESHNEQFL.

V gene TRBV18 combines with J gene TRBJ2-4; D gene unclear. The CDR3 runs to 14 residues. The germline CDR1 and CDR2 sequences are KGHSH and LQKENI. Trimming left V 3 bases short and J 7 bases short, with 13 bases between. The CDR3 nucleotides read TGTGCCAGCTCACCCCCTAATCTAAGTAACATTCAGTACTTC. This encodes CASSPPNLSNIQYF.

This clonotype was observed many times. The rearrangement links TRBV19 to TRBJ2-1, with 7 bases aligning to TRBD2. Germline lookup yields CDR1 LNHDA and CDR2 SQIVND (reference sequence). The V and J ends lost 8 bases and 7 bases, in that order; junction bases with no gene match: 11. The length of the CDR3 is 14 residues. The CDR3 loop is CASDRGSYMNEQFF. The DNA for the CDR3 is TGTGCCAGTGACCGCGGGAGCTATATGAATGAGCAGTTCTTC.